The rows below give T cell receptor beta chains drawn from one sample of a study of blood T cell repertoires in COVID-19. Some clones are missing from TCRdb's copy, which holds only in-frame ones; the method was immunoSEQ multiplex PCR. The data show 220,000 or so clones, less than 90% seen once. The material sequenced was peripheral blood. The receptors shown here come from a woman aged 55-69 years who had recovered from COVID-19. CDR3s include the opening cysteine and the closing phenylalanine or tryptophan. D genes are given only for firm matches. Some rows mark clone size as missing; the rest say once, few, many or name a class of expanded clone.

v_gene	d_gene	abundance	j_gene	CDR3nt	CDR3aa
TRBV3-1/TRBV3-2	TRBD2	NA	TRBJ2-1	TGTGCCAGCAGCCAATTACTAGCGGGGGGTCGTTGGAATGAGCAGTTCTTC	CASSQLLAGGRWNEQFF
TRBV5-1	TRBD1	NA	TRBJ1-5	TGCGCCAGCAGTCTACCGGGACAGGGTAATCAGCCCCAGCATTTT	CASSLPGQGNQPQHF
TRBV2	TRBD1	NA	TRBJ2-5	TGTGCCAGCAGTGAAGTTGGACAGGGTCACCAAGAGACCCAGTACTTC	CASSEVGQGHQETQYF
TRBV18	NA	NA	TRBJ2-1	TGTGCCAGCTCCACAGGGGACTCCGCTCTAAATGAGCAGTTCTTC	CASSTGDSALNEQFF
TRBV9	NA	few	TRBJ2-2	TGTGCCAGCAGCGTAAGCGGGACAGGATGGACCGGGGAGCTGTTTTTT	CASSVSGTGWTGELFF
TRBV11-2	NA	NA	TRBJ2-1	TGTGCCAGCAGCTCCATACGAGGCCTAAATGAGCAGTTCTTC	CASSSIRGLNEQFF
TRBV5-1	TRBD1	few	TRBJ1-6	TGCGCCAGCAGCCCCGGTTGGGGACAGGGTGATTCACCCCTCCACTTT	CASSPGWGQGDSPLHF
TRBV15	TRBD2	NA	TRBJ2-5	TGTGCCACCAGCAACTACGGGCGGGGAGGGCGAAAAGAGACCCAGTACTTC	CATSNYGRGGRKETQYF
TRBV24-1	TRBD2	NA	TRBJ2-1	TGTGCCACCAGTAACGGGGGGGCCTTCTCCTACAATGAGCAGTTCTTC	CATSNGGAFSYNEQFF
TRBV19	NA	NA	TRBJ1-5	TGTGCCAGTAGCCGAGGTCGTGGCGAGCCCCAGCATTTT	CASSRGRGEPQHF
TRBV7-3	NA	NA	TRBJ2-3	TGTGCCAGCAGCCGCTACCGGAGTAGCACAGATACGCAGTATTTT	CASSRYRSSTDTQYF
TRBV7-2	NA	NA	TRBJ2-3	TGTGCCAGCAGCTTAGACCGGGGGACTCTCCTAAATACGCAGTATTTT	CASSLDRGTLLNTQYF
TRBV30	TRBD1	NA	TRBJ1-3	TGTGCCTGGGAACCTCAGGGGGGATCTGGAAACACCATATATTTT	CAWEPQGGSGNTIYF
TRBV27	NA	NA	TRBJ1-1	TGTGCCAGCAGTTTATCCCCGTTCACTGAAGCTTTCTTT	CASSLSPFTEAFF
TRBV29-1	TRBD2	NA	TRBJ2-7	TGCAGCGTTGAGCGGGGGGACTCCTACGAGCAGTACTTC	CSVERGDSYEQYF
TRBV4-1	TRBD1	NA	TRBJ1-6	TGCGCCAGCCAGACGACAGGGTTTATCGATAATTCACCCCTCCACTTT	CASQTTGFIDNSPLHF
TRBV6-1	NA	NA	TRBJ1-4	TGTGCCAGCAGTGAGTCCTCCAGGGGCAAACTGTTTTTT	CASSESSRGKLFF
TRBV6-5	NA	NA	TRBJ2-3	TGTGCCAGCATGGACGGGGTCTTTCTCGATACGCAGTATTTT	CASMDGVFLDTQYF
TRBV12-5	TRBD1	NA	TRBJ1-1	TGTGCTAGTGGTAAGACAGGGGGTGAGACTGAAGCTTTCTTT	CASGKTGGETEAFF
TRBV6-2/TRBV6-3	NA	NA	TRBJ2-7	TGTGCCAGCAGTTACGGCAGTATTACCTACGAGCAGTACTTC	CASSYGSITYEQYF
TRBV5-1	NA	NA	TRBJ2-7	TGCGCCAGCGGCCCTGGGGCCTCCTACGAGCAGTACTTC	CASGPGASYEQYF
TRBV5-1	NA	NA	TRBJ1-4	TGCGCCAGCAGCGCGTTGGGGGGTGAAAAACTGTTTTTT	CASSALGGEKLFF
TRBV18	NA	NA	TRBJ2-7	TGTGCCAGCTCACCATCTGGGCAGGACTACGAGCAGTACTTC	CASSPSGQDYEQYF
TRBV7-9	NA	few	TRBJ2-7	TGTGCCAGCAGCTCCCTAACGGTCCGATCCTACGAGCAGTACTTC	CASSSLTVRSYEQYF
TRBV7-9	TRBD2	NA	TRBJ2-3	TGTGCCAGCAGCCCATTTCCTAGCGGGGGGGCGGATACGCAGTATTTT	CASSPFPSGGADTQYF
TRBV7-3	NA	NA	TRBJ1-2	TGTGCCAGCAGCTTACACGCAGGGCCAAACTATGGCTACACCTTC	CASSLHAGPNYGYTF